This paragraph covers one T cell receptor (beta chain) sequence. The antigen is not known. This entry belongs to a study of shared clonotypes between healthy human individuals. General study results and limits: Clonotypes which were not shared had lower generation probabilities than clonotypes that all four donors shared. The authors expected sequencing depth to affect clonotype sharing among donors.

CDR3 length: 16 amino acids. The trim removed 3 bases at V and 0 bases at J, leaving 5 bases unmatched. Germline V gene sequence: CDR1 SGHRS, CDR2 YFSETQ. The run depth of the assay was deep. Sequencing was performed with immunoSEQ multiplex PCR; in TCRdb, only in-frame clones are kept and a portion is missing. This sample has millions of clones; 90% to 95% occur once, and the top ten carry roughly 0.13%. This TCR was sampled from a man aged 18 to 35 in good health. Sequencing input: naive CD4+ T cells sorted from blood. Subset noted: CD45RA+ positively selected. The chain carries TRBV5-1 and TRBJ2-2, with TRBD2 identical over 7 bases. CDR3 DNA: TGCGCCAGCAGCTCGTTAGCGGGCACGAACACCGGGGAGCTGTTTTTT. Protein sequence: CASSSLAGTNTGELFF.